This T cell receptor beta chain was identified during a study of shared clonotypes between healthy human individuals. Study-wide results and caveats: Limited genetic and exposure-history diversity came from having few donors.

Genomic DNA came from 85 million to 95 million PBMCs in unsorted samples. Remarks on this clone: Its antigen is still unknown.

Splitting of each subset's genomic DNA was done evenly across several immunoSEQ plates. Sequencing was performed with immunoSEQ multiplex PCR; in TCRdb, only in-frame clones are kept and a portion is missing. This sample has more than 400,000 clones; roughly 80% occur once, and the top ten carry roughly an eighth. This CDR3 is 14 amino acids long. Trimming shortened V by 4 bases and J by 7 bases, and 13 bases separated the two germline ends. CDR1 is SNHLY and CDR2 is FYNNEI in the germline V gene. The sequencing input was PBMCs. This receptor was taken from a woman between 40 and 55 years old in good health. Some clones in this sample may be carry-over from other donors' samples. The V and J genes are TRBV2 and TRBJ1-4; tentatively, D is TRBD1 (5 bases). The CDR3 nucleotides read TGTGCCAGCAGTGCCTCCGAGGGGCGTGAAAAACTGTTTTTT. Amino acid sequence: CASSASEGREKLFF.